This entry is about one T cell receptor (beta chain). The data were obtained in a study of blood T cell repertoires in COVID-19. Libraries were prepared by immunoSEQ multiplex PCR; TCRdb keeps only in-frame clonotypes and omits some of them. The top ten clones hold approximately 7.5% of a sample with roughly 290,000 clones, around 90% of them seen once. This CDR3 has 12 residues. Trimming removed 5 bases at V and 6 bases at J, with 11 bases between. Germline V gene sequence: CDR1 SGHAT, CDR2 FQNNGV. This TCR came from a woman aged 25 to 39 with COVID-19, enrolled during active disease. V gene TRBV11-2 combines with J gene TRBJ2-7; D is perhaps TRBD2 (5 bases). The sequencing input was peripheral blood. The CDR3 DNA sequence: TGTGCCAGCAGCCCACCGGGAAGCGAGCAGTACTTC. This gives the protein CASSPPGSEQYF.